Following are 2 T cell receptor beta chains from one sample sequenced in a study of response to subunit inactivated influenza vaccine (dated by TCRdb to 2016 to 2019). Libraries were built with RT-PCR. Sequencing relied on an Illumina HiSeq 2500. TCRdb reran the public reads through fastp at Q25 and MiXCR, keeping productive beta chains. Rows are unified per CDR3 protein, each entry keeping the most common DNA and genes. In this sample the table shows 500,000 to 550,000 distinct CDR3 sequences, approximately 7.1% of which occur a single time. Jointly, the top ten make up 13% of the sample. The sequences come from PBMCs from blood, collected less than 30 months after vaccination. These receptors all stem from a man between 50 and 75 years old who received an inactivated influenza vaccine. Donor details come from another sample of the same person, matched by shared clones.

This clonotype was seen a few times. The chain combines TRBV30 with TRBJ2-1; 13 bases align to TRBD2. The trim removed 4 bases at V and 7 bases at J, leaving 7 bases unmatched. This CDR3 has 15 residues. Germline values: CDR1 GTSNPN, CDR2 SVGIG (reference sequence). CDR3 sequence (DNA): TGTGCCTGGAACTCCGGACTAGCGGGAGCGAATGAGCAGTTCTTC. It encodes CAWNSGLAGANEQFF.

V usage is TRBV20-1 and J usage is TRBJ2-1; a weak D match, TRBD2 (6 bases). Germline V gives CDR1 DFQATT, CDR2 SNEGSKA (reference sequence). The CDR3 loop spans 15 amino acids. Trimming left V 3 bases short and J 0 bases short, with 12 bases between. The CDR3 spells CSASGREGSYNEQFF. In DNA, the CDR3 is TGCAGTGCTAGTGGGCGGGAAGGCTCCTACAATGAGCAGTTCTTC.